This TCR delta chain was found in a study of TRDV2 sequences in healthy donors (TCRdb year 2020). Background on the whole study: Some 20 single-cell-derived gamma9delta2 T cell clones spanning the full range of antitumor activity were TCR-sequenced and traced within the bulk repertoire.

On the study overall, not on this receptor specifically: The observed TCRdelta repertoires were found to be highly focused, yet no correlation was observed between clonotype frequency and the antitumor functional potential of the respective clone. TCRdelta clonotypes of several highly reactive clones appeared rare, being undetectable in the bulk sequencing data of their donors.

Turning to this clone: No cognate antigen has been identified for it. Base qualities are missing; no much larger clone stands one base away.

Receptor libraries were prepared by PCR. The listed sequencing device is Illumina MiSeq. In the paper's pipeline: When TRDV repertoire clonotype frequencies were reported, any clonotype that had only a single read was left out. Clone calls in TCRdb were regenerated from the public reads with CATT, after which identical DNA sequences shared one row. Here the V and J calls rest on TCRdb's processing, not on the authors' analysis. The sample table holds 900 to 1,200 delta-chain clones, of which roughly 55% were seen once. 15% to 20% of the sample belongs to the ten largest clones. Complete TCR delta chain (Vdelta2) repertoires were sequenced in bulk to track the frequency of functionally characterized gamma9delta2 T cell clones. Peripheral blood of anonymous healthy donors was obtained by purchase from the Dutch blood bank. gamma9delta2 T cells analyzed in the study originated from peripheral blood of healthy donors.

CDR1 and CDR2 are read off the germline V gene as GEAIGNYY and EKD. The CDR3 covers 19 residues, taking in both the cysteine and the phenylalanine. Only the CDR3 DNA is retained, 57 bases long and in frame from the first base. V and J are truncated by 3 bases and 0 bases respectively, leaving an intervening sequence of 25 bases. The V gene is TRDV2 and the J gene is TRDJ1; the D gene assignment is ambiguous. Sequenced input: Vd2+ gamma-delta T cells from blood. Taken with the paper, the label for cell subset or site translates to: TCR Vdelta2-expressing (gamma9delta2) T cells. The receptor comes from a human donor in good health. Read as DNA, the sequence is TGTGCCTGTGACGGGGTGATAGGACTCGGCGCCGAGGACACCGATAAACTCATCTTT. This is translated as CACDGVIGLGAEDTDKLIF.